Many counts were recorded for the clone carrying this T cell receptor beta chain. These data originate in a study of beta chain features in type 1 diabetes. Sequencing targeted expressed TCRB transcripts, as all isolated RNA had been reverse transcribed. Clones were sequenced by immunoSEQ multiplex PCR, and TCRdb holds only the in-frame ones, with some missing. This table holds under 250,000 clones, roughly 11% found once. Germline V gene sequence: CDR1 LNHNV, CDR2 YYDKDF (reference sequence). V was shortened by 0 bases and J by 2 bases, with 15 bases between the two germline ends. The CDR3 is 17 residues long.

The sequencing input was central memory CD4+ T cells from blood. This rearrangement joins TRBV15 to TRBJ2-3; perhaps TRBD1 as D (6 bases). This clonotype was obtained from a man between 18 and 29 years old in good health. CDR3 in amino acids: CATSRDLGGANTDTQYF. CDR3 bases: TGTGCCACCAGCAGAGATCTAGGGGGAGCGAACACAGATACGCAGTATTTT. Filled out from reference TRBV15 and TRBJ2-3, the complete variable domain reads DAMVIQNPRYQVTQFGKPVTLSCSQTLNHNVMYWYQQKSSQAPKLLFHYYDKDFNNEADTPDNFQSRRPNTSFCFLDIRSPGLGDTAMYLCATSRDLGGANTDTQYFGPGTRLTVL.